This T cell receptor (beta chain) was documented in a study of blood T cell repertoires in COVID-19. Two negative PCRs, clearance, or symptom resolution characterized the recovered Cohort 3 donors. This clone was detected once. Clones were read by immunoSEQ multiplex PCR, and TCRdb kept only the in-frame ones, dropping some. The repertoire holds about 200,000 clones, with around 82% as singletons. The TCR was taken from a man aged 35 to 55 who had recovered from COVID-19. The specimen sequenced was PBMCs or T cells enriched from blood (not recorded which).

This CDR3 reads CASSLEPSGPYNEQFF. CDR3 DNA sequence: TGTGCCAGCAGCTTAGAACCGAGCGGGCCCTACAATGAGCAGTTCTTC. The chain is built from TRBV7-3 and TRBJ2-1; tentatively, D is TRBD2 (6 bases). The length of the CDR3 is 16 residues. Germline CDR1 and CDR2: SGHTA and FQGTGA. Trimming stripped 2 bases from V and 2 bases from J, with 13 bases between. Full variable domain (missing parts from reference TRBV7-3 and TRBJ2-1): GAGVSQTPSNKVTEKGKYVELRCDPISGHTALYWYRQSLGQGPEFLIYFQGTGAADDSGLPNDRFFAVRPEGSVSTLKIQRTERGDSAVYLCASSLEPSGPYNEQFFGPGTRLTVL.